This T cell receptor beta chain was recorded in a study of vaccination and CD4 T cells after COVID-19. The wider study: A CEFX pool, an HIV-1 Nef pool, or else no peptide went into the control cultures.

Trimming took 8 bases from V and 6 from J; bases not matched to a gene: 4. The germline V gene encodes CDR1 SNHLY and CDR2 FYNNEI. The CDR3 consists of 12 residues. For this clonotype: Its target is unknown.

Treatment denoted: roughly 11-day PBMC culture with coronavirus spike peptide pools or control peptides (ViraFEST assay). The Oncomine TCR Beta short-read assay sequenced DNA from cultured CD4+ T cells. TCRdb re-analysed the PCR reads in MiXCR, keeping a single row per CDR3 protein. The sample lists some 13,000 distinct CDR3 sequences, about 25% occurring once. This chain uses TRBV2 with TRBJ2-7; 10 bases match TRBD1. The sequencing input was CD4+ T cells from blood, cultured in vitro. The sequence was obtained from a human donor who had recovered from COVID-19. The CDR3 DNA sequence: TGTGCCAGCGGGACAGGGGTCGGCGAGCAGTACTTC. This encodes CASGTGVGEQYF.